This entry concerns a single T cell receptor beta chain. The data derive from a study of blood T cell repertoires in COVID-19. Study background: Samples of COVID-19 (acute and convalescent) were obtained from the United States, Italy and Spain.

The CDR3 loop spans 12 amino acids. Germline V gives CDR1 SGHTA, CDR2 FQGTGA. V lost 2 bases, J lost 6 bases, and 5 bases lay in between. Sequenced by immunoSEQ multiplex PCR; TCRdb stores in-frame clones only, minus some. This repertoire shows 120,000 or so clones, around 80% found once; its top ten account for 15% to 20%. The sequencing input was peripheral blood. This TCR was recovered from a young man with COVID-19, enrolled during active disease. The V gene is TRBV7-3, the J gene TRBJ2-4; D may be TRBD2 (5 bases). In DNA form, the CDR3 reads TGTGCCAGCAGCTTAGAGGGAAACATTCAGTACTTC. Its translation is CASSLEGNIQYF.